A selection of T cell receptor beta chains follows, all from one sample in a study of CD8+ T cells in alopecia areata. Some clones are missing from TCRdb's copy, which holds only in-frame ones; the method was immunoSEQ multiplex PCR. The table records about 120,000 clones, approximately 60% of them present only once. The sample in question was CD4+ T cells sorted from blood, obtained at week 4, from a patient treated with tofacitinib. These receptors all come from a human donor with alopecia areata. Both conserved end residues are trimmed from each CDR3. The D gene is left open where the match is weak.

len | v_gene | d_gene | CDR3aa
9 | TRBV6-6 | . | ASSYGETQY
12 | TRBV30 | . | AWSGQFSNQPQH
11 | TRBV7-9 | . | AGTRDSTATQY
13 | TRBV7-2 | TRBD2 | ASSSPQRGPSEQY
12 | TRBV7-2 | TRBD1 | ASSLDRANEKLF
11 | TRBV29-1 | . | SVTGMRGYEQY
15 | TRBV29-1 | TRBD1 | SVGPLGTVPYNSPLH
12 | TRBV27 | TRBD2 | ASSAGGPHVEQF
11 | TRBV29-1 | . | SVKIWGNEKLF
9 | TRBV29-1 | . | SVAGGSGYT
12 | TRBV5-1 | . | ASSMDSLRDEQF
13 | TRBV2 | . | ASSGDSGGNQPQH
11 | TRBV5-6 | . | ASSRYVRTEAF
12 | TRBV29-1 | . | SVAVASGANVLT
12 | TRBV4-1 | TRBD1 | ASSHADRGGEAF
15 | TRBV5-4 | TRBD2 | ASSFTPGTSIRETQY
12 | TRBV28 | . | ASRSGTQTYEQY
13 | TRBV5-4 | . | ASSLWGAGQETQY
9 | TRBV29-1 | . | SVWTMGGYT
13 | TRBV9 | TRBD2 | ASSVAGTSPQEQF
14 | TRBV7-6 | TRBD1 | ASSATQGRLYSPLH
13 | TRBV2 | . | ASSEVDSRSQPQH
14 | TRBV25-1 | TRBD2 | ASSETSGRNTGELF
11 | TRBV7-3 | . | ASSETTKNEQF
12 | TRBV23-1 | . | ASSQGTISPEAF
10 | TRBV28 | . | ASREGTDTQY
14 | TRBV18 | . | ASSPFTGPSGETQY
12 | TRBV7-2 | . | ASGHPRGRTEAF
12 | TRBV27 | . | ASSLTGRHTEAF
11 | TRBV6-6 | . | ASISDLNTEAF
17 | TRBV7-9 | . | ASSFGNPGRHGGTGELF
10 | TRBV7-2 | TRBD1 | ASSPTGLEAF
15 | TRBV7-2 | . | ASSFRVSREPTDTQY
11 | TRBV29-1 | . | SVPDSGQNIQY
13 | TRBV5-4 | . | ASRIGVDRTDTQY
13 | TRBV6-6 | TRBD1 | ASRDRDRSYQPQH
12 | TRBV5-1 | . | ASSLQTAGDEQY
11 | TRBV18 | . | ASSRQDNYEQY
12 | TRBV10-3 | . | AISEGGARTEQY
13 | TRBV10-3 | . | AISEAQVVQETQY
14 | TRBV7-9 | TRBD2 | ASSLYQLAGQETQY
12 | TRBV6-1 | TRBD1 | ASGGTGGSYEQY
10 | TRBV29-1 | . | SLARGNTEAF
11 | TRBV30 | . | AWSVVMNTEAF
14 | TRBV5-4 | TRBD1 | ASSLGGQGDFAEQY
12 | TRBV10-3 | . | AIKPGRSEETQY
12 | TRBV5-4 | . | ASSQDPNTGELF
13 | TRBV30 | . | AWSGSNSGANVLT
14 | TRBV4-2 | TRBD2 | ASSQDWRGYQETQY
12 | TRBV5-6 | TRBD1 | ASSLIQGFSEQY
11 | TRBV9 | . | ASSVTGNTEAF
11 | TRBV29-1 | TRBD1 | SVLDRGQETQY
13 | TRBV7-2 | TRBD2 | ASSFKAGGQDEQF
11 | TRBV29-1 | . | SVDSGGDEKLF
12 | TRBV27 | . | ASSPRRPNTEAF